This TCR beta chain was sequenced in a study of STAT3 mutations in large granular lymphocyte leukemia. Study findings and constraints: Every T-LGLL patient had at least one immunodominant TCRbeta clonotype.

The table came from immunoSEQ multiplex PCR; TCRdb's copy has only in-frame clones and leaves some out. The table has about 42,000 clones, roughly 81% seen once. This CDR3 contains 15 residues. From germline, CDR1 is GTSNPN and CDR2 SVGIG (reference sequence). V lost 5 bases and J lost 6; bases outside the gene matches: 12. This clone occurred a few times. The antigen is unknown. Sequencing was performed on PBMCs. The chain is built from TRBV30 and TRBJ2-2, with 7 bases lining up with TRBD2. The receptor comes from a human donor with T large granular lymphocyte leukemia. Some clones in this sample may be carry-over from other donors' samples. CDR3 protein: CAWGVGTTTAGELFF. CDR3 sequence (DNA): TGTGCCTGGGGGGTGGGGACTACGACGGCCGGGGAGCTGTTTTTT.